The clone carrying this T cell receptor (beta chain) showed up just once. The antigen is unknown. ViraFEST assay sequencing came after antigen-specific CD4+ T cells were expanded with viral peptide pools. Culturing for ten to eleven days preceded CD4+ T cell isolation. Participants completed two doses of the BNT162b2 or mRNA-1273 vaccine. Vaccine recipients had no previous SARS-CoV-2 infection; their nucleocapsid antibodies were negative. Supplemented with approximately 10 IU/ml IL-2 and approximately 10 ug/ml peptides, 2 million to 2.5 million PBMC per well were kept in culture. This sample is drawn from a study of vaccination effects on CD4 cells after COVID-19. The protocol was immunoSEQ multiplex PCR, while the TCRdb copy is restricted to in-frame clones and leaves out a portion. Here the sample spans about 46,000 clones, 74% being singletons. Germline CDR1 and CDR2: MGHRA and YSYEKL. The CDR3 runs 16 residues. Trimming cost V 1 base and J 2 bases, with 12 bases left between them.

The sequencing used CD4+ T cells from PBMCs cultured with HCoV-OC43 spike peptides, collected after COVID-19 vaccination. Described subset: HCoV-OC43 spike overlapping peptide pool stimulation. V is TRBV4-1 and J is TRBJ1-3, with a weak D call TRBD1 (5 bases). The clonotype was recovered from a human donor who received a COVID-19 vaccine. The CDR3 is CASSQVKGSPGNTIYF. In DNA form, the CDR3 reads TGCGCCAGCAGCCAAGTGAAGGGGTCGCCTGGAAACACCATATATTTT.